This T cell receptor (beta chain) was profiled in a study of CD8 T cells in ankylosing spondylitis. Study-wide results and limits: Earlier studies detected some motif variants in reactive arthritis synovial fluid and blood. It was reported that disease-linked clones were significantly enriched in matched ankylosing spondylitis synovial fluid. Characteristic of ankylosing spondylitis blood, it appeared, was a TCR beta motif comprising eight highly homologous variants. CD8+ by phenotype, disease-linked clones were relatively rare in peripheral blood.

With respect to this clonotype: Its specificity is not known.

MiXCR, applied by TCRdb to the 5' RACE reads, yields one record per CDR3 protein. The sample includes 250,000 or so distinct CDR3 sequences, 20% to 30% of them seen just once. The CDR3 length is 15 residues. The V gene lost 7 bases and the J gene lost 0 bases, with 12 bases spanning the gap. Germline-derived CDR1 and CDR2 are SNHLY and FYNNEI. The sequence derives from a male donor with ankylosing spondylitis or in good health (not recorded which). Sequenced material: blood, either unsorted or a sorted T cell fraction (not recorded which). This chain uses TRBV2 with TRBJ2-2; the D gene is possibly TRBD1 (6 bases). CDR3 residues: CASTRDKANTGELFF. The CDR3 coding sequence is TGTGCCAGCACTAGGGACAAGGCGAACACCGGGGAGCTGTTTTTT.